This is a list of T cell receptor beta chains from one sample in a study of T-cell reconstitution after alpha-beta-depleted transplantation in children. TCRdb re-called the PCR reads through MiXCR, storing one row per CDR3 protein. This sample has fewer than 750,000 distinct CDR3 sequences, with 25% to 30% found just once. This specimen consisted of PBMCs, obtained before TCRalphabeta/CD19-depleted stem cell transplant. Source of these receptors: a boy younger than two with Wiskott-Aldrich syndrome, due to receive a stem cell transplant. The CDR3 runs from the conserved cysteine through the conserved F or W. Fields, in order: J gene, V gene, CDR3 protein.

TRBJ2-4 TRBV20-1 CSARGGMGGNIQYF
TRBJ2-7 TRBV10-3 CAISAGSLYEQYF
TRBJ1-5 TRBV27 CASMPGQGYQPQHF
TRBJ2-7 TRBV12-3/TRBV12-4 CASSLAPASGRAVFLYEQYF
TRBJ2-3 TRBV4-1 CASSPIPGLAYSTDTQYF
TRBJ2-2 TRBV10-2 CASSHIAEQNTGELFF
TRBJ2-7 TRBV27 CASSLSGGPLYEQYF
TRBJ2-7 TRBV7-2 CASSSRDTYEQYF
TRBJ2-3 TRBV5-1 CASSVGGSGADTQYF
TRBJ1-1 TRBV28 CASRTYRGQGEAFF
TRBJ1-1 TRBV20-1 CSAPDRVEKAFF
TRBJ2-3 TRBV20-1 CSARPRDREQYF
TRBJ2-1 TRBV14 CASSLTSSGQFF
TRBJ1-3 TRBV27 CASSPEMTEYSGNTIYF
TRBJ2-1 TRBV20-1 CSGTSVYNEQFF
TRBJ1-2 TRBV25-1 CASEGGYGYTF
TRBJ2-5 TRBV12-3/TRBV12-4 CASRRTSGSKETQYF
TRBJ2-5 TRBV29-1 CSVGQGSETQYF
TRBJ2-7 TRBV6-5 CASSYSKLAGGLKNYEQYF
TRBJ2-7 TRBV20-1 CSATPIRDRDSEQYF
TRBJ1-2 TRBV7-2 CASSLVGGAGNYGYTF
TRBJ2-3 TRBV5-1 CASSPGVENTQYF
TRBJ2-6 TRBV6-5 CASSLGLFFSGANVLTF
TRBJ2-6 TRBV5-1 CASILAPGANVLTF
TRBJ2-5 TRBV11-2 CASSLEVGLAGDF
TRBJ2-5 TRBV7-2 CASSSVLSGSFGETQYF
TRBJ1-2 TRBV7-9 CASSPMDGYYGYTF
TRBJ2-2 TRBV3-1 CASSKVLDAGELFF
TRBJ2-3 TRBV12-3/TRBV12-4 CASSFGGYTDTQYF
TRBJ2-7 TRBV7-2 CASSLARAAYEQYF
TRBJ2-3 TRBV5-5 CASSLRSGATDTQYF
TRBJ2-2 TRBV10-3 CAIGQRGELFF